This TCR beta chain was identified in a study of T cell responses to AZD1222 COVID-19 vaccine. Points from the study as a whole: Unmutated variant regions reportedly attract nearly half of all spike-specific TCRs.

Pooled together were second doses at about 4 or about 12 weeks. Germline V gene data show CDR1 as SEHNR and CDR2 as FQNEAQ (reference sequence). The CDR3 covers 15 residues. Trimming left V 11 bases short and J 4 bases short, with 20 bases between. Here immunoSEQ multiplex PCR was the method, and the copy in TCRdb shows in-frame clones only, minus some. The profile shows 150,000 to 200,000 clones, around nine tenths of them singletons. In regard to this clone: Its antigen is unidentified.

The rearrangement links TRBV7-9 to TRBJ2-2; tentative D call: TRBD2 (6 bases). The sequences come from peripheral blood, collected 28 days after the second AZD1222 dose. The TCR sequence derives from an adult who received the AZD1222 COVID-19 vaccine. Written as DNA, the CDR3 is TGTGCCCGACAGCCGGAGGGGCAGGTCACCGGGGAGCTGTTTTTT. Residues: CARQPEGQVTGELFF.